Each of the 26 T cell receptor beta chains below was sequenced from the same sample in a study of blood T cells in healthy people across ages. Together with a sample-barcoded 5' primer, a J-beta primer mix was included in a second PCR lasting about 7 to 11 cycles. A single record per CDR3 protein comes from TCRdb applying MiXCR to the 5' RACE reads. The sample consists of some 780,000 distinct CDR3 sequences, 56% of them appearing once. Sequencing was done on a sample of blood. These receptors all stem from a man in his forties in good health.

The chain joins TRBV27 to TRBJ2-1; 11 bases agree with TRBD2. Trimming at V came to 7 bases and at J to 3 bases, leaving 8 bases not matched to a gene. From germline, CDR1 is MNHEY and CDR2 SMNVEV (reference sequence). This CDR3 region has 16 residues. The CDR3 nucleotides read TGTGCCAGCACCCCAGGGACTAGCGGCAGCTACAATGAGCAGTTCTTC. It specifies CASTPGTSGSYNEQFF.

The CDR3 reads CASSSDRDRTYNEQYF. The CDR3 coding sequence is TGTGCCAGCAGCTCGGACCGGGACAGGACCTACAATGAGCAGTACTTC. This rearrangement joins TRBV5-4 to TRBJ2-7; 8 bases map to TRBD1. Per germline, CDR1 SGHNT and CDR2 YYREEE (reference sequence). This CDR3 has 16 amino acids. Trimming took 3 bases from V and 7 from J; bases not matched to a gene: 15.

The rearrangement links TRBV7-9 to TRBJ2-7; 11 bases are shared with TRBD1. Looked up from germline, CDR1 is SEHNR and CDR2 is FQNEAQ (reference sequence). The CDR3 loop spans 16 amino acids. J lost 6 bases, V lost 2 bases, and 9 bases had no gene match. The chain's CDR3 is CASSLQGQGESSEQYF. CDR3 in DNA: TGTGCCAGCAGCTTACAGGGACAGGGGGAATCGAGCGAGCAGTACTTC.

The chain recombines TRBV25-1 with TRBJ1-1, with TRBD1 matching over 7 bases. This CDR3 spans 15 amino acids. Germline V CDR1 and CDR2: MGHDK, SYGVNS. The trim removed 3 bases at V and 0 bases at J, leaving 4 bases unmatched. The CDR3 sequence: CASSDPTGVNTEAFF. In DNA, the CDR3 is TGTGCCAGCAGTGATCCAACAGGGGTGAACACTGAAGCTTTCTTT.

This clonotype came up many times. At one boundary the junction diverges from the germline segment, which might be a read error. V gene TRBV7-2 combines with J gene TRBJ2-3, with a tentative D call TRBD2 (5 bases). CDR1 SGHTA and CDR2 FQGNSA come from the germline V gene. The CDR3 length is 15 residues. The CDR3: CASSSSGGSTDTQYF. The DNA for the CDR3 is TGCGCCAGCAGCTCATCAGGAGGCAGCACAGATACGCAGTATTTT.

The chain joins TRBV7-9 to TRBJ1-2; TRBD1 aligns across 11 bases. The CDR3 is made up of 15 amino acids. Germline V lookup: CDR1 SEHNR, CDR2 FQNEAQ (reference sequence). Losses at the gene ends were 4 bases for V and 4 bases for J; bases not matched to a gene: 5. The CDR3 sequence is CASSYGQGATYGYTF. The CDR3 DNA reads TGTGCCAGCAGCTACGGACAGGGGGCTACCTATGGCTACACCTTC.

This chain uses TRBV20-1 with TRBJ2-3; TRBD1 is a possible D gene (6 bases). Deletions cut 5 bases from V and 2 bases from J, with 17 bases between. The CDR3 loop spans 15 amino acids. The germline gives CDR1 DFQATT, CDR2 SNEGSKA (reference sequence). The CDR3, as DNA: TGCAGTGCTTTAGACCCGGGACACAACACAGATACGCAGTATTTT. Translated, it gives CSALDPGHNTDTQYF.

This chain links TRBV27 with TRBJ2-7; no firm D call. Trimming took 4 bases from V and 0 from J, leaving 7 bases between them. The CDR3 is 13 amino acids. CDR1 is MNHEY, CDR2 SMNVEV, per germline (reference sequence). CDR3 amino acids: CASSYTASYEQYF. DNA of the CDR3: TGTGCCAGCAGTTATACAGCCTCCTACGAGCAGTACTTC.

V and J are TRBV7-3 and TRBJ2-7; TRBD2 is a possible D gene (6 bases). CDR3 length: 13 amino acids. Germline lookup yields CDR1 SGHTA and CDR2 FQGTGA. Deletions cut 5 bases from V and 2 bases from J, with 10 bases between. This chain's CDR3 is CASSEGLAYEQYF. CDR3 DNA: TGTGCCAGCAGCGAGGGACTGGCCTACGAGCAGTACTTC.

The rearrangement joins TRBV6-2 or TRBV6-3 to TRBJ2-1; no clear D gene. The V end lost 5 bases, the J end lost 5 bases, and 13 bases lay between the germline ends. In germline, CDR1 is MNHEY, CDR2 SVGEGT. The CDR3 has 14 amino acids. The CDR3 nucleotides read TGTGCCAGCAGTGCCCGAGAGTTTCACAATGAGCAGTTCTTC. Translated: CASSAREFHNEQFF.

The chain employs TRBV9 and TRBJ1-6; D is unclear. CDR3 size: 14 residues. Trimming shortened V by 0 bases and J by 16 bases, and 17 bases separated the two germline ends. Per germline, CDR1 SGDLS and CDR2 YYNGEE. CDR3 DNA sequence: TGTGCCAGCAGCGTAGGTGGCACTCGGGATGATCTCCACTTT. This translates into CASSVGGTRDDLHF.

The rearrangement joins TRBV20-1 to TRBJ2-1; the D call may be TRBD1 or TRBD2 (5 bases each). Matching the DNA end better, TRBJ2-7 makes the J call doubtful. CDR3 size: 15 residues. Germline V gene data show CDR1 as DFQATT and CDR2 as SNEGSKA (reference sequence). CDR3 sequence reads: CSARPRDRSYNEQYF. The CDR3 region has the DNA TGCAGTGCTAGGCCTCGGGACCGCTCCTACAATGAGCAGTACTTC.

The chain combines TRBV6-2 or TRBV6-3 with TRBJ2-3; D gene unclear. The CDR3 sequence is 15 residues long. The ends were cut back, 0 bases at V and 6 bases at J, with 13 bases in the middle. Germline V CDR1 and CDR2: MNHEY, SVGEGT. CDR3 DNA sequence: TGTGCCAGCAGTTACTCGAGAGGCTTGTTGGATACGCAGTATTTT. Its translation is CASSYSRGLLDTQYF.

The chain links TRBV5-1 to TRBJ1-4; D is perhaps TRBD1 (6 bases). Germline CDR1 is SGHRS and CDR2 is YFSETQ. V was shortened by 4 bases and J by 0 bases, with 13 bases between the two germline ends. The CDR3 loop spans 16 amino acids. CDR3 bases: TGCGCCAGCAGCCGAACTCGGACAGCAACTAATGAAAAACTGTTTTTT. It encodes CASSRTRTATNEKLFF.

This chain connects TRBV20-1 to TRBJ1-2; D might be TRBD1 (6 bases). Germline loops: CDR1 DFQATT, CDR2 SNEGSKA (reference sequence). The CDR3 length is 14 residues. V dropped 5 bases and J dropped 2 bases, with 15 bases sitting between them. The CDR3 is CSARGGAVNYGYTF. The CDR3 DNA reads TGCAGTGCTCGGGGGGGGGCCGTCAACTATGGCTACACCTTC.

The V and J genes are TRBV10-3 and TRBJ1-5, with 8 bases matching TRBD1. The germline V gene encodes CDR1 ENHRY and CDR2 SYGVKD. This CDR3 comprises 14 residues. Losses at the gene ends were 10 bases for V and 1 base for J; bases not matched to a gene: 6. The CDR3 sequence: CATQGGWSNQPQHF. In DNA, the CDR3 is TGTGCCACACAGGGGGGCTGGAGCAATCAGCCCCAGCATTTT.

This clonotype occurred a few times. CDR3 in DNA: TGTGCCATCAGGAGAGACAGGGATAGCACAGATACGCAGTATTTT. Protein sequence: CAIRRDRDSTDTQYF. The chain carries TRBV10-3 and TRBJ2-3, with TRBD1 matching over 7 bases. Trimming cost V 6 bases and J 0 bases; bases outside gene matches: 6. CDR1 and CDR2 from the germline V gene are ENHRY and SYGVKD. The CDR3 length is 15 residues.

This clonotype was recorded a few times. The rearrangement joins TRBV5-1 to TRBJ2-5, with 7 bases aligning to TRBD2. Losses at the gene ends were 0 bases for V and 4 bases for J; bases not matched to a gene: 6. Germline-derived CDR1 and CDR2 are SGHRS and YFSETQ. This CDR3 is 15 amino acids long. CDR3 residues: CASSLVDGGLETQYF. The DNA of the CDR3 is TGCGCCAGCAGCTTGGTCGACGGGGGGTTAGAGACCCAGTACTTC.

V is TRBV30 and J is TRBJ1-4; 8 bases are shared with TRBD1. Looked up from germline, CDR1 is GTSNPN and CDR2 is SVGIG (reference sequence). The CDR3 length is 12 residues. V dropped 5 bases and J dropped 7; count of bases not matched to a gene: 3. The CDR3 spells CAWDRGSEKLFF. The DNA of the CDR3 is TGTGCCTGGGACAGGGGAAGTGAAAAACTGTTTTTT.

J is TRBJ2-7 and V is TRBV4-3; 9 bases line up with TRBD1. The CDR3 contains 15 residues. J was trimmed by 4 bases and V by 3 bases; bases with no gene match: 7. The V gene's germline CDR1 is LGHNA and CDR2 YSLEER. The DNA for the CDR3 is TGCGCCAGCAGCCAGATTAAGGGACAGGGTTACGAGCAGTACTTC. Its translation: CASSQIKGQGYEQYF.

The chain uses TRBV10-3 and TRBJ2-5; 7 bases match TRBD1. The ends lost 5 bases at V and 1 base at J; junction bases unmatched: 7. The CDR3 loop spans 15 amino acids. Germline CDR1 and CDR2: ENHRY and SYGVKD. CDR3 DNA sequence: TGTGCCATCAGTATGGGACAGTACTCCCAAGAGACCCAGTACTTC. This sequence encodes CAISMGQYSQETQYF.

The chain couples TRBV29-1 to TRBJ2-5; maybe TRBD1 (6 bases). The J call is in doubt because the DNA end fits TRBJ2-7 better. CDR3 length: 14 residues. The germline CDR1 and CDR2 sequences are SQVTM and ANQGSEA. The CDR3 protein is CSVEDAGQSYEQYF. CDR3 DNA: TGCAGCGTTGAAGATGCAGGACAGTCCTACGAGCAGTACTTC.

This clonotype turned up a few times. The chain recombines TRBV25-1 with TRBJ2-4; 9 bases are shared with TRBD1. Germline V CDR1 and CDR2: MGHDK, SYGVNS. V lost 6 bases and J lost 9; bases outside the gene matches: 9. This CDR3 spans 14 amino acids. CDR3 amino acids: CASSPGQGIVIQYF. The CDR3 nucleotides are TGTGCCAGCAGCCCGGGACAGGGAATAGTCATTCAGTACTTC.

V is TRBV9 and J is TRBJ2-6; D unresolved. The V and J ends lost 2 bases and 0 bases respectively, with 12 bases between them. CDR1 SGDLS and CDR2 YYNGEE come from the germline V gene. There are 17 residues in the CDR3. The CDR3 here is CASSVFHDFSGANVLTF. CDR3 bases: TGTGCCAGCAGCGTTTTTCACGATTTCTCTGGGGCCAACGTCCTGACTTTC.

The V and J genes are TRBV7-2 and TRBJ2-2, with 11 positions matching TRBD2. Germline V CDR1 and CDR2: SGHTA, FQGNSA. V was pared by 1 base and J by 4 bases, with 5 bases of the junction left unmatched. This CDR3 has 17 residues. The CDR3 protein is CASSLDWTSGLTGELFF. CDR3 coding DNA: TGTGCCAGCAGCTTAGATTGGACTAGCGGGCTCACCGGGGAGCTGTTTTTT.

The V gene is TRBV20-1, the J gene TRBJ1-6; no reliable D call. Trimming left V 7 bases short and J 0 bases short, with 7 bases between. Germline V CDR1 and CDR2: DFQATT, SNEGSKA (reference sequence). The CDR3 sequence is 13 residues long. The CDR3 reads CSGADSYNSPLHF. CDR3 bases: TGCAGTGGGGCAGACTCCTATAATTCACCCCTCCACTTT.